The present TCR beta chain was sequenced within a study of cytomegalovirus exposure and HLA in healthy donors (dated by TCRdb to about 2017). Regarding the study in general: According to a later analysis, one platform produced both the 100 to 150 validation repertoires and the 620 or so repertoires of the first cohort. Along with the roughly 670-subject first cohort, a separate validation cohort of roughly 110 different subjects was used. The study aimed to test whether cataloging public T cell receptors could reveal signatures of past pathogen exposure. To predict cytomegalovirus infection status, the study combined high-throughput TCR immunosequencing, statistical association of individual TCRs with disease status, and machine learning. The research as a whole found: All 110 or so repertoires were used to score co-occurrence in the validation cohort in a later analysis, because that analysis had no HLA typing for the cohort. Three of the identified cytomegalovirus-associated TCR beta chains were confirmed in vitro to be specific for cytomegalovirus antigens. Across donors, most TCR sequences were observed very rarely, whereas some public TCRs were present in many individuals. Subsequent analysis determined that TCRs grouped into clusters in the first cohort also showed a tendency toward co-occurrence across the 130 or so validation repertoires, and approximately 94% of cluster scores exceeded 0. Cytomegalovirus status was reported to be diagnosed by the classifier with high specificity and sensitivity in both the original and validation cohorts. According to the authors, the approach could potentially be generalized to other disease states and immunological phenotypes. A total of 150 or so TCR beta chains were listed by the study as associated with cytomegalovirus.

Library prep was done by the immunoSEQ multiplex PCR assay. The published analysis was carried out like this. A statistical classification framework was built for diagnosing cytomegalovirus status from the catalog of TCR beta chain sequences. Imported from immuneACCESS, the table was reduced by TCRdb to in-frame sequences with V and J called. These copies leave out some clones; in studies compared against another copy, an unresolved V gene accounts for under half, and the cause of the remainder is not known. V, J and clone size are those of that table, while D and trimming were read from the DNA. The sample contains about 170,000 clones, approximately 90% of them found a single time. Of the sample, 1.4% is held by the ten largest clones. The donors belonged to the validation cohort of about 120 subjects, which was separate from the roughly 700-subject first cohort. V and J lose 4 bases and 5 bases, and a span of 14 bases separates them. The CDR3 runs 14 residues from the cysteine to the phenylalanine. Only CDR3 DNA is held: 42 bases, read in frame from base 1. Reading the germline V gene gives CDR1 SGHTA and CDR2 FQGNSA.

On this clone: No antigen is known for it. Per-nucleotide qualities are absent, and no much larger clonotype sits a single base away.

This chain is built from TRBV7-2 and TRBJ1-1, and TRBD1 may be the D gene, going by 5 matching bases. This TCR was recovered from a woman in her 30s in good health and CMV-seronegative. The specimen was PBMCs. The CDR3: CASSSKSSGTEAFF. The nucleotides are TGTGCCAGCAGCTCAAAATCCTCAGGGACTGAAGCTTTCTTT. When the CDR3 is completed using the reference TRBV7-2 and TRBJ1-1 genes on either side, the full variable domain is GAGVSQSPSNKVTEKGKDVELRCDPISGHTALYWYRQSLGQGLEFLIYFQGNSAPDKSGLPSDRFSAERTGGSVSTLTIQRTQQEDSAVYLCASSSKSSGTEAFFGQGTRLTVV.